What follows describes a single TCR beta chain. These data belong to a study of Ad26.COV2.S vaccination and SARS-CoV-2 variants. Treatment denoted: around 19 received Ad26.COV2.S at low or high dose, single or two shots; 5 received placebo; per-sample allocation not given. Sampling was performed 63 days after the first vaccine or placebo injection. Sequencing used immunoSEQ multiplex PCR; TCRdb keeps in-frame clones, though not all of them. The sample holds some 290,000 clones, roughly 84% seen once. The origin of this receptor is a person aged 18-60 years who received the Ad26.COV2.S COVID-19 vaccine or a placebo. The source material was peripheral blood, sampled in a trial of Ad26.COV2.S vaccine versus placebo.

The DNA of the CDR3 is TGTGCCAGCAGCTTCCGCGTCCGGTGGGTCTATAATTCACCCCTCCACTTT. Residues: CASSFRVRWVYNSPLHF. V usage is TRBV11-3 and J usage is TRBJ1-6; D gene ambiguous. The CDR3 runs to 17 residues. V was trimmed by 3 bases and J by 3 bases, leaving 15 bases between them. CDR1 and CDR2 (germline): SGHNT, YENEEA.